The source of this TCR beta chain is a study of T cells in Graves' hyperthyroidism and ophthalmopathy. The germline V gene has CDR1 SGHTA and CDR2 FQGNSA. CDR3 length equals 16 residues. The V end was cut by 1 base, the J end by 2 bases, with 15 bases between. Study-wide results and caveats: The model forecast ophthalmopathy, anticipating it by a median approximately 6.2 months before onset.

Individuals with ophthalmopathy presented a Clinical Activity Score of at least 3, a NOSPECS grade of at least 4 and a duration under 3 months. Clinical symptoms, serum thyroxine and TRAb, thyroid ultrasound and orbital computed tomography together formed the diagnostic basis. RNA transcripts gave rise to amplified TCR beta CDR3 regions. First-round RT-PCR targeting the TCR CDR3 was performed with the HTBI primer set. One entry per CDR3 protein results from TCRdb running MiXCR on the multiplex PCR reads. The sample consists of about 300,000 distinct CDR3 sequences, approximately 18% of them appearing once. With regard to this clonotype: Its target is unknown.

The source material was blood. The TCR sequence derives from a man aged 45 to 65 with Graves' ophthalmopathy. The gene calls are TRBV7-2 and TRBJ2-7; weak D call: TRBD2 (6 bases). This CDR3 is CASSLEGSTGAYEQYF. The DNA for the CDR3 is TGTGCCAGCAGCTTAGAAGGGTCCACGGGGGCCTACGAGCAGTACTTC.